The 19 T cell receptor beta chains below all came from one sample that was sequenced in a study of T-cell reconstitution after alpha-beta-depleted transplantation in children. The library targeted TCRbeta and was prepared with unique molecular identifiers. TCRdb called the PCR reads again in MiXCR, with one record for every CDR3 protein. The table shows nearly 200,000 distinct CDR3 sequences, with 5% to 7.5% occurring only once. This sample comprised PBMCs, obtained before TCRalphabeta/CD19-depleted stem cell transplant. The receptor source for this set is a girl under two years old with combined immunodeficiency, due to receive a stem cell transplant.

The chain has TRBV7-8 and TRBJ2-1, with a weak D call TRBD2 (5 bases). Trimming left V 1 base short and J 1 base short, with 14 bases between. From germline, CDR1 is SGHVS and CDR2 FQNEAQ. The CDR3 is made up of 17 amino acids. The CDR3 coding sequence is TGTGCCAGCAGCTTAGGAAGTTTCGGGGATTCCTACAATGAGCAGTTCTTC. This sequence encodes CASSLGSFGDSYNEQFF.

There are many counts of this clonotype. V and J are TRBV29-1 and TRBJ1-2; D gene unclear. Germline CDR1 reads SQVTM; CDR2 reads ANQGSEA. The CDR3 has 12 residues. The V end lost 7 bases, the J end lost 2 bases, and 11 bases lay between the germline ends. The CDR3 region is CSATSENYGYTF. The CDR3 coding sequence is TGCAGCGCCACCAGCGAAAACTATGGCTACACCTTC.

This clonotype occurred many times. The rearrangement joins TRBV4-2 to TRBJ2-1, with 12 nucleotides matching TRBD2. Trimming at V came to 1 base and at J to 4 bases, leaving 2 bases not matched to a gene. The germline CDR1 and CDR2 sequences are LGHNA and YNFKEQ. The CDR3 spans 16 residues. The CDR3 spells CASSQVLAGGYNEQFF. Here the CDR3 DNA reads TGTGCCAGCAGCCAAGTACTAGCGGGGGGATACAATGAGCAGTTCTTC.

Many counts were recorded for this clonotype. V gene TRBV20-1 combines with J gene TRBJ1-2, with a weak D call TRBD1 (6 bases). Germline assignment: CDR1 DFQATT and CDR2 SNEGSKA (reference sequence). The CDR3 runs 13 residues. Trimming pared 1 base from V and 3 bases from J, leaving 9 bases between. CDR3 nucleotide sequence: TGCAGTGCTAGAGGGGACACAGACTATGGCTACACCTTC. Translated, it gives CSARGDTDYGYTF.

This clonotype was found many times. J is TRBJ2-6 and V is TRBV4-3, with D perhaps matching TRBD2 (6 bases). Per the germline V gene, CDR1 is LGHNA and CDR2 is YSLEER. Trimming shortened V by 4 bases and J by 2 bases, and 15 bases separated the two germline ends. There are 17 residues in the CDR3. This CDR3 is CASSPETGVAGANVLTF. The CDR3, as DNA: TGCGCCAGCAGCCCAGAGACGGGGGTAGCTGGGGCCAACGTCCTGACTTTC.

This clonotype was observed at least ten times. The rearrangement links TRBV20-1 to TRBJ1-1; 8 bases agree with TRBD1. The germline V gene encodes CDR1 DFQATT and CDR2 SNEGSKA (reference sequence). The CDR3 runs to 14 residues. After removal of 0 bases from V and 5 bases from J, the junction contained 5 bases not matched to a gene. CDR3 nucleotides: TGCAGTGCTAGAGATAGAGACAGGGGTACTGAAGCTTTCTTT. Its translation: CSARDRDRGTEAFF.

This clonotype was picked up many times. The chain recombines TRBV29-1 with TRBJ2-2; no definite D call. V shed 2 bases and J shed 3 bases, with 7 bases lying between them. Germline-derived CDR1 and CDR2 are SQVTM and ANQGSEA. This CDR3 is 13 amino acids long. CDR3 coding DNA: TGCAGCGTTGAATCAGGCGACACCGGGGAGCTGTTTTTT. This translates into CSVESGDTGELFF.

This clonotype was observed many times. The chain is built from TRBV7-8 and TRBJ2-7; D is perhaps TRBD1 (5 bases). Between the trimmed V and J ends, which lost 3 bases and 0 bases, there was a span of 12 bases. Germline CDR1 and CDR2: SGHVS and FQNEAQ. This CDR3 has 15 residues. CDR3 loop: CASSLAGYLSYEQYF. The CDR3 region has the DNA TGTGCCAGCAGCTTGGCAGGGTACCTCTCCTACGAGCAGTACTTC.

This clonotype appeared many times. The J gene is TRBJ1-2, the V gene TRBV20-1, with 8 positions matching TRBD1. Germline CDR1 is DFQATT and CDR2 is SNEGSKA (reference sequence). The length of the CDR3 is 15 residues. After removal of 3 bases from V and 4 bases from J, the junction contained 10 bases not matched to a gene. In DNA, the CDR3 is TGCAGTGCTAGTTCAGGGGGCAGGGAGGTCTATGGCTACACCTTC. Its translation is CSASSGGREVYGYTF.

The sample holds many counts of this clonotype. This chain joins TRBV5-1 and TRBJ2-3; no clear D gene. Germline V gene data show CDR1 as SGHRS and CDR2 as YFSETQ. The CDR3 consists of 13 residues. V dropped 7 bases and J dropped 3 bases, with 12 bases sitting between them. CDR3 DNA: TGCGCCAGCCTATCCCCAGTGACAGATACGCAGTATTTT. Translated, it gives CASLSPVTDTQYF.

This clonotype came up a few times. The genes are TRBV30 and TRBJ2-2; D is unclear. V gave up 0 bases and J gave up 0 bases, with 5 bases separating them. The V gene's germline CDR1 is GTSNPN and CDR2 SVGIG (reference sequence). This CDR3 region has 14 residues. The CDR3 bases are TGTGCCTGGAGTGTACGTGCGAACACCGGGGAGCTGTTTTTT. Its protein product is CAWSVRANTGELFF.

This clonotype was observed a handful of times. The chain is built from TRBV7-9 and TRBJ2-1; weak D call: TRBD2 (6 bases). CDR1 and CDR2 (germline): SEHNR, FQNEAQ (reference sequence). The CDR3 contains 16 residues. Trimming shortened V by 2 bases and J by 0 bases, and 11 bases separated the two germline ends. The CDR3 is CASSLLGGSSYNEQFF. CDR3 bases: TGTGCCAGCAGCTTATTGGGAGGTAGCTCCTACAATGAGCAGTTCTTC.

In its sample, this clonotype was seen many times. The chain joins TRBV20-1 to TRBJ2-2, with 8 bases aligning to TRBD2. The CDR3 runs 15 residues. Looked up from germline, CDR1 is DFQATT and CDR2 is SNEGSKA (reference sequence). The V and J ends lost 6 bases and 0 bases, in that order; junction bases with no gene match: 6. CDR3 sequence (DNA): TGCAGTGCCCCCCGACTAGCGTCGAACACCGGGGAGCTGTTTTTT. As protein: CSAPRLASNTGELFF.

This clonotype was seen repeatedly, ten times or more. This rearrangement joins TRBV29-1 to TRBJ1-2; the match to TRBD1 covers 7 bases. Germline-derived CDR1 and CDR2 are SQVTM and ANQGSEA. This CDR3 contains 17 residues. J lost 0 bases, V lost 3 bases, and 13 bases had no gene match. The CDR3 nucleotides read TGCAGCGTTGAGCTCCCGGACAGGATCTTAGCTAACTATGGCTACACCTTC. Its translation is CSVELPDRILANYGYTF.

There are many counts of this clonotype. V gene TRBV29-1 combines with J gene TRBJ1-2; D is ambiguous. V dropped 1 base and J dropped 4 bases, with 10 bases sitting between them. The CDR3 consists of 13 residues. CDR1 SQVTM and CDR2 ANQGSEA come from the germline V gene. The CDR3 spells CSVEGGPSYGYTF. DNA of the CDR3: TGCAGCGTTGAAGGAGGACCCTCCTATGGCTACACCTTC.

In its sample, this clonotype was seen many times. V is TRBV12-3 or TRBV12-4 and J is TRBJ1-2; D unresolved. This CDR3 comprises 15 residues. Trimming cost V 2 bases and J 1 base, with 11 bases left between them. The CDR3 sequence is CASSLIRFHNYGYTF. The CDR3 region has the DNA TGTGCCAGCAGTTTAATCCGCTTCCATAACTATGGCTACACCTTC.

This clonotype was detected ten times or more. The chain has TRBV10-2 and TRBJ2-1; 11 bases fit TRBD2. J gave up 9 bases and V 3 bases, and 7 bases lay outside the gene matches. CDR3 length: 15 residues. The germline CDR1 and CDR2 sequences are WSHSY and SAAADI. The CDR3 DNA sequence: TGCGCCAGCAGTGAAGGCACTAGCGGGAGTACTGAGCAGTTCTTC. It encodes CASSEGTSGSTEQFF.

Ten or more counts support this clonotype. V and J are TRBV15 and TRBJ2-7, with 8 bases aligning to TRBD2. The CDR3 contains 15 residues. V shed 6 bases and J 4 bases; nucleotides not matched to a gene: 11. Germline V gene lookup returns CDR1 LNHNV and CDR2 YYDKDF (reference sequence). The CDR3 reads CATRPGLAVGYEQYF. In DNA form, the CDR3 reads TGTGCCACCAGACCTGGACTAGCTGTGGGGTACGAGCAGTACTTC.

This clonotype came up many times. V is TRBV28 and J is TRBJ2-3; D gene unclear. The germline V and J ends were trimmed by 5 bases and 2 bases, with 8 bases remaining between them. In germline, CDR1 is MDHEN, CDR2 SYDVKM. The CDR3 contains 13 residues. The chain's CDR3 is CASSRTTTDTQYF. The CDR3 DNA follows: TGTGCCAGCAGTAGAACTACCACAGATACGCAGTATTTT.